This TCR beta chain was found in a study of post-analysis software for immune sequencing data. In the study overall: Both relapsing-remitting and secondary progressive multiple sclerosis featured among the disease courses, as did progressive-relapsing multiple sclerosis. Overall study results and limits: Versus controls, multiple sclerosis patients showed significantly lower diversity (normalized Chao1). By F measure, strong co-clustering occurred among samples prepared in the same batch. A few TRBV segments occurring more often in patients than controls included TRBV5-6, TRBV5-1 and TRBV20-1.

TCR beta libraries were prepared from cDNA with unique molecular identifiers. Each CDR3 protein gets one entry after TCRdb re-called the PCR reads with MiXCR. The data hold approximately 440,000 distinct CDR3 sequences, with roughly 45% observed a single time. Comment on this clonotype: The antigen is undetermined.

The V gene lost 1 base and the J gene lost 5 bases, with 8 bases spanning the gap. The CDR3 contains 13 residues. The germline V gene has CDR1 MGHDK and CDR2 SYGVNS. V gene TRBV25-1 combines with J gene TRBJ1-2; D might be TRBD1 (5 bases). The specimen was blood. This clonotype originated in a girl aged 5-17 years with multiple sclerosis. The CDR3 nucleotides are TGTGCCAGCAGTGAATTTGGGGGATATGGCTACACCTTC. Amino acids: CASSEFGGYGYTF.